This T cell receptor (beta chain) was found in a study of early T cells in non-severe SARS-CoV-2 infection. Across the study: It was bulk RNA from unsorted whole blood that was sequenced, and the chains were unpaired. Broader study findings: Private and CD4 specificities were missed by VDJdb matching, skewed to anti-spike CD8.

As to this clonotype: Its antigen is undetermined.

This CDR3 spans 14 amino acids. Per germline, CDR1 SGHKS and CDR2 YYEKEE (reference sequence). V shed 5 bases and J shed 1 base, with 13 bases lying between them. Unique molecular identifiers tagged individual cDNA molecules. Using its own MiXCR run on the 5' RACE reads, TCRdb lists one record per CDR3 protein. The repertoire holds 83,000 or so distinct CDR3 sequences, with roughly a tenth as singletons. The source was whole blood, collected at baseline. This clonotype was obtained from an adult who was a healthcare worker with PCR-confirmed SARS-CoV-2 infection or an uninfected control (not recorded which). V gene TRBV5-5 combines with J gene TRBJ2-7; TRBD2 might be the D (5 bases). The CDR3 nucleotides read TGTGCCAGCAGATCTGGACTCACATCCTACGAGCAGTACTTC. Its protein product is CASRSGLTSYEQYF. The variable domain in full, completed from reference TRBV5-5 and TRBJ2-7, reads DAGVTQSPTHLIKTRGQQVTLRCSPISGHKSVSWYQQVLGQGPQFIFQYYEKEERGRGNFPDRFSARQFPNYSSELNVNALLLGDSALYLCASRSGLTSYEQYFGPGTRLTVT.